These 27 T cell receptor beta chains share one sample of origin, sequenced in a study of cytotoxic CD8 clonotypes in ibrutinib-treated CLL. Produced via immunoSEQ multiplex PCR; TCRdb's table is partial and in-frame only. This table has approximately 330,000 clones, roughly 80% appearing once. Sequenced here: PBMCs, sampled before ibrutinib treatment. Receptor source: a human donor with chronic lymphocytic leukemia.

The chain employs TRBV29-1 and TRBJ2-2, with TRBD1 matching over 10 bases. Germline CDR1 reads SQVTM; CDR2 reads ANQGSEA. Germline trimming cut 5 bases from V and 5 bases from J; bases unmatched to any gene: 8. The CDR3 runs 15 residues. CDR3 nucleotide sequence: TGCAGCGTTTCACCGGGACAGGGGCGAACCGGGGAGCTGTTTTTT. It specifies CSVSPGQGRTGELFF.

This clone was counted a single time. An end of the junction does not agree with germline; a read error may underlie this. The chain recombines TRBV7-2 with TRBJ2-1; D may be TRBD2 (5 bases). CDR3 length equals 15 residues. Germline-derived CDR1 and CDR2 are SGHTA and FQGNSA. CDR3 protein: CASSIAPGSYNEQFF. In nucleotides, the CDR3 is TGTGCCAGCAGCATAGCCCCGGGGTCTTACAATGAGCAGTTCTTC. The full variable domain, its missing parts supplied by reference TRBV7-2 and TRBJ2-1, is GAGVSQSPSNKVTEKGKDVELRCDPISGHTALYWYRQSLGQGLEFLIYFQGNSAPDKSGLPSDRFSAERTGGSVSTLTIQRTQQEDSAVYLCASSIAPGSYNEQFFGPGTRLTVL.

This chain joins TRBV5-1 and TRBJ1-4, with 7 bases matching TRBD1. In germline, CDR1 is SGHRS, CDR2 YFSETQ. CDR3 length equals 15 residues. The trim removed 5 bases at V and 3 bases at J, leaving 7 bases unmatched. CDR3 sequence (DNA): TGCGCCAGCAGATATACAGGGGATCCTAATGAAAAACTGTTTTTT. Translating gives CASRYTGDPNEKLFF.

The genes are TRBV4-3 and TRBJ1-1; 7 bases agree with TRBD1. There are 15 residues in the CDR3. Trimming at V came to 6 bases and at J to 0 bases, leaving 7 bases not matched to a gene. CDR1 and CDR2 (germline): LGHNA, YSLEER. The CDR3 reads CASRTGINMNTEAFF. The CDR3 DNA follows: TGCGCCAGCAGGACAGGGATAAACATGAACACTGAAGCTTTCTTT.

V and J are TRBV27 and TRBJ2-1; tentative D call: TRBD2 (6 bases). V was clipped by 9 bases and J by 0 bases, with 9 bases between them. CDR1 is MNHEY, CDR2 SMNVEV, per germline (reference sequence). The length of the CDR3 is 13 residues. CDR3 bases: TGTGCCAGGCGACTAGACTCCTACAATGAGCAGTTCTTC. It translates to CARRLDSYNEQFF.

The V and J genes are TRBV6-5 and TRBJ1-2; TRBD1 agrees at 7 bases. The CDR3 has 13 amino acids. The germline CDR1 and CDR2 sequences are MNHEY and SVGAGI. With 2 bases clipped from V and 7 bases from J, the junction kept 4 bases outside the gene matches. For the CDR3, the DNA is TGTGCCAGCAGTTACCCCCAGGGGGGTGGCTACACCTTC. Its protein is CASSYPQGGGYTF.

The genes are TRBV11-3 and TRBJ2-1; TRBD2 agrees at 7 bases. The germline CDR1 and CDR2 sequences are SGHNT and YENEEA. CDR3 size: 15 residues. Germline trimming cut 5 bases from V and 5 bases from J; bases unmatched to any gene: 9. CDR3 sequence (DNA): TGTGCCAGCAGCGGAGGACTAGTTATTAACAATGAGCAGTTCTTC. Amino acids: CASSGGLVINNEQFF.

The V and J genes are TRBV4-3 and TRBJ2-5; TRBD2 matches at 11 bases. After removal of 10 bases from V and 2 bases from J, the junction contained 12 bases not matched to a gene. This CDR3 is built from 16 residues. CDR1 is LGHNA, CDR2 YSLEER, per germline. CDR3 nucleotides: TGCGCCACCGTCACTAGCGGGAGAAACCTTCAAGAGACCCAGTACTTC. Its translation is CATVTSGRNLQETQYF.

This clone showed up just once. The rearrangement joins TRBV11-3 to TRBJ2-1, with a weak D call TRBD2 (6 bases). The CDR3 contains 15 residues. Germline CDR1 and CDR2: SGHNT and YENEEA. Trimming took off 5 bases at V and 4 bases at J, with 15 bases between the two ends. The chain's CDR3 is CASSMAPSEYNEQFF. CDR3 sequence (DNA): TGTGCCAGCAGCATGGCCCCTAGCGAATACAATGAGCAGTTCTTC. Looking up the rest from reference TRBV11-3 and TRBJ2-1 gives the full variable domain: EAGVVQSPRYKIIEKKQPVAFWCNPISGHNTLYWYLQNLGQGPELLIRYENEEAVDDSQLPKDRFSAERLKGVDSTLKIQPAELGDSAVYLCASSMAPSEYNEQFFGPGTRLTVL.

This chain uses TRBV11-2 with TRBJ2-1; the D gene is possibly TRBD1 (5 bases). CDR1 SGHAT and CDR2 FQNNGV come from the germline V gene. Deletions cut 6 bases from V and 4 bases from J, with 25 bases between. CDR3 length equals 18 residues. The CDR3 spells CASRKDRGASNTYNEQFF. The CDR3 DNA reads TGTGCCAGCAGGAAAGATCGTGGGGCCTCAAACACGTACAATGAGCAGTTCTTC.

V is TRBV13 and J is TRBJ2-1; possible D gene TRBD2, 6 bases. V was cut by 1 base and J by 0 bases, with 7 bases left in between. The germline gives CDR1 PRHDT, CDR2 FYEKMQ (reference sequence). The CDR3 is made up of 15 amino acids. Here the CDR3 DNA reads TGTGCCAGCAGCTTAGCTAGCGACTCCTACAATGAGCAGTTCTTC. This sequence encodes CASSLASDSYNEQFF.

The chain couples TRBV28 to TRBJ1-3; D call uncertain. Looked up from germline, CDR1 is MDHEN and CDR2 is SYDVKM. Trimming cost V 7 bases and J 0 bases, with 10 bases left between them. The CDR3 extends over 14 amino acids. DNA of the CDR3: TGTGCCAGCAAAAACTCTGGCTCTGGAAACACCATATATTTT. Translating it yields CASKNSGSGNTIYF.

The chain has TRBV19 and TRBJ1-3, with 8 bases that match TRBD1. The CDR3 consists of 16 residues. Germline assignment: CDR1 LNHDA and CDR2 SQIVND (reference sequence). J was trimmed by 0 bases and V by 5 bases; bases with no gene match: 6. CDR3 nucleotide sequence: TGTGCCAGTAGTCACAGGGGGTCTCGCTCTGGAAACACCATATATTTT. Protein sequence: CASSHRGSRSGNTIYF.

V and J are TRBV4-1 and TRBJ2-1; D is ambiguous. The CDR3 is made up of 11 amino acids. Trimming removed 4 bases from V and 4 bases from J, with 2 bases in between. Germline V CDR1 and CDR2: MGHRA, YSYEKL. The CDR3, as DNA: TGCGCCAGCAGCCTTTACAATGAGCAGTTCTTC. Translated: CASSLYNEQFF.

The V call is TRBV18, the J call TRBJ2-1; D uncertain. Trimming removed 0 bases from V and 7 bases from J, with 10 bases in between. The CDR3 extends over 14 amino acids. Looked up from germline, CDR1 is KGHSH and CDR2 is LQKENI. The CDR3 DNA follows: TGTGCCAGCTCACCACCAAGCGAACGAAATGAGCAGTTCTTC. Translation gives CASSPPSERNEQFF.

V gene TRBV6-5 combines with J gene TRBJ1-2, with TRBD1 identical over 7 bases. V gave up 5 bases and J gave up 3 bases; unmatched junction bases: 6. From germline, CDR1 is MNHEY and CDR2 SVGAGI. CDR3 size: 14 residues. DNA for the CDR3: TGTGCCAGCAGTCCCGGGACAGACTACTATGGCTACACCTTC. This codes for CASSPGTDYYGYTF.

The V and J genes are TRBV5-1 and TRBJ2-7, with TRBD1 matching 9 bases. V lost 2 bases to trimming and J lost 3 bases; unmatched junction nucleotides: 3. Germline CDR1 and CDR2: SGHRS and YFSETQ. The CDR3 runs to 14 residues. The CDR3 spells CASSFSGQGYEQYF. The CDR3 DNA sequence: TGCGCCAGCAGCTTCTCGGGACAGGGCTACGAGCAGTACTTC.

The V and J genes are TRBV4-3 and TRBJ2-7; 7 bases align to TRBD2. The V gene end was trimmed by 1 base and the J gene end by 3 bases; junction bases not matched to a gene: 6. The CDR3 is made up of 15 amino acids. CDR1 and CDR2 from the germline V gene are LGHNA and YSLEER. The DNA for the CDR3 is TGCGCCAGCAGCCAAGGGCTAGCGGCCTACTACGAGCAGTACTTC. Translating gives CASSQGLAAYYEQYF.

The chain is built from TRBV28 and TRBJ2-3; D not resolved. Germline assignment: CDR1 MDHEN and CDR2 SYDVKM. V was pared by 3 bases and J by 3 bases, with 4 bases between. The CDR3 runs to 12 residues. CDR3 sequence: CASSLRTDTQYF. CDR3 nucleotides: TGTGCCAGCAGTTTGCGGACAGATACGCAGTATTTT.

This clone is a singleton in its sample. The chain carries TRBV15 and TRBJ2-5; D not resolved. Trimming removed 11 bases from V and 5 bases from J, with 21 bases in between. Germline CDR1 is LNHNV and CDR2 is YYDKDF (reference sequence). The CDR3 spans 14 residues. In DNA, the CDR3 is TGTGCCCCCCGTTGCCGCATTAATAGGGAGACCCAGTACTTC. It specifies CAPRCRINRETQYF.

This clone appeared a single time. V gene TRBV5-4 combines with J gene TRBJ2-1, with 14 positions matching TRBD2. J lost 4 bases, V lost 3 bases, and 9 bases had no gene match. The germline gives CDR1 SGHNT, CDR2 YYREEE (reference sequence). CDR3 length equals 18 residues. The chain's CDR3 is CASSWGLAGESHYNEQFF. DNA of the CDR3: TGTGCCAGCAGCTGGGGACTAGCGGGAGAATCGCATTACAATGAGCAGTTCTTC.

V is TRBV27 and J is TRBJ2-7; TRBD1 is a possible D gene (6 bases). The germline V and J ends were trimmed by 3 bases and 5 bases, with 8 bases remaining between them. The CDR3 is 12 residues long. Germline V gene data show CDR1 as MNHEY and CDR2 as SMNVEV (reference sequence). The CDR3 coding sequence is TGTGCCAGCAGTTTGACAGGTGACGAGCAGTACTTC. Encoded protein: CASSLTGDEQYF.

The chain carries TRBV5-6 and TRBJ1-3; no reliable D call. This CDR3 contains 16 residues. Germline values: CDR1 SGHDT, CDR2 YYEEEE. Trimming stripped 0 bases from V and 0 bases from J, with 10 bases between. CDR3 region: CASSLVGAISGNTIYF. DNA for the CDR3: TGTGCCAGCAGCTTGGTAGGAGCCATCTCTGGAAACACCATATATTTT.

This chain uses TRBV27 with TRBJ1-4, with D possibly TRBD1 on 6 matching bases. In germline, CDR1 is MNHEY, CDR2 SMNVEV (reference sequence). Trimming shortened V by 6 bases and J by 7 bases, and 21 bases separated the two germline ends. The CDR3 contains 16 residues. CDR3 nucleotide sequence: TGTGCCAGCAGCCCCTGGGGGGCACGGGTTTTTGAAAAACTGTTTTTT. It encodes CASSPWGARVFEKLFF. Supplemented by reference TRBV27 and TRBJ1-4, the full variable domain reads EAQVTQNPRYLITVTGKKLTVTCSQNMNHEYMSWYRQDPGLGLRQIYYSMNVEVTDKGDVPEGYKVSRKEKRNFPLILESPSPNQTSLYFCASSPWGARVFEKLFFGSGTQLSVL.

This chain joins TRBV18 and TRBJ2-7; 15 nucleotides align to TRBD2. The J segment lost 2 bases and the V segment lost 1 base, leaving 6 bases of the junction unmatched. Germline lookup yields CDR1 KGHSH and CDR2 LQKENI. The CDR3 totals 18 residues. The CDR3 nucleotides read TGTGCCAGCTCACCACGAGGGACTAGCGGGGGGACCACCTACGAGCAGTACTTC. Protein sequence: CASSPRGTSGGTTYEQYF.

V and J are TRBV29-1 and TRBJ2-7; no clear D gene. V lost 4 bases to trimming and J lost 7 bases, with 20 bases between them. CDR3 length equals 14 residues. In germline, CDR1 is SQVTM, CDR2 ANQGSEA. The CDR3 DNA reads TGCAGCGTTGCTCCGGACGGCCCCTTAGGGGAGCAGTACTTC. This sequence encodes CSVAPDGPLGEQYF.

The V and J genes are TRBV9 and TRBJ2-1; D call uncertain. The CDR3 spans 12 residues. Germline V gene sequence: CDR1 SGDLS, CDR2 YYNGEE. The V and J ends lost 0 bases and 8 bases respectively, with 6 bases between them. The CDR3 sequence: CASSVGLDEQFF. The CDR3 bases are TGTGCCAGCAGCGTAGGGCTCGATGAGCAGTTCTTC.